The entry that follows covers one T cell receptor (beta chain) sequence. Its antigen is undetermined. CDR1 MGHRA and CDR2 YSYEKL come from the germline V gene. The junction had 16 bases not matched to a gene; V was cut back by 3 bases and J by 6 bases. CDR3 length equals 18 residues. These data come from a study of graft-versus-host responses after intestinal transplantation. As for the study in general: Each patient got anti-thymocyte globulin induction, then tacrolimus and steroids for approximately 3 years. Study conclusions and caveats: Early post-transplant HvG declines showed an association with peak circulating GvH clone levels.

Clones were sequenced by immunoSEQ multiplex PCR, and TCRdb holds only the in-frame ones, with some missing. This sample has more than 65,000 clones, with approximately 80% found just once. V gene TRBV4-1 combines with J gene TRBJ2-1; 8 bases are shared with TRBD1. This receptor was obtained from a human donor who was the organ donor for an intestinal transplant. This material consisted of unstimulated CD4+ T cells sorted from spleen or lymph node cells, taken before transplant. CDR3 nucleotides: TGCGCCAGCAGCCACCCGAGCCCAGGGACAGGCCACCTCAATGAGCAGTTCTTC. Protein: CASSHPSPGTGHLNEQFF.